A selection of T cell receptor beta chains follows, all from one sample in a study of T cell responses to AZD1222 COVID-19 vaccine. TCRdb keeps only in-frame clones here, not all; method: immunoSEQ multiplex PCR. The sample yields about 150,000 clones, just over 90% seen once. This specimen was peripheral blood, taken on day 0 of AZD1222 vaccination. The receptors stem from an adult in good health. Each CDR3 is given with its conserved first and last residue. Each record gives: D gene, J gene, V gene, clone size, CDR3 protein, CDR3 DNA. D genes are given only for firm matches. A row's size may be missing; if present it is once, few, many or a size class.

D gene: -; J gene: TRBJ2-3; V gene: TRBV24-1; clone size: -; CDR3 protein: CATSDPAGDTQYF; CDR3 DNA: TGTGCCACCAGTGACCCCGCGGGGGATACGCAGTATTTT
D gene: TRBD2; J gene: TRBJ2-1; V gene: TRBV7-2; clone size: -; CDR3 protein: CASNSRGGSGEQFF; CDR3 DNA: TGTGCCAGCAACTCACGCGGGGGATCGGGTGAGCAGTTCTTC
D gene: -; J gene: TRBJ1-2; V gene: TRBV5-5; clone size: -; CDR3 protein: CASSLGVAAAGATNYGYTF; CDR3 DNA: TGTGCCAGCAGCTTGGGGGTCGCGGCCGCGGGTGCTACTAACTATGGCTACACCTTC
D gene: -; J gene: TRBJ2-3; V gene: TRBV2; clone size: -; CDR3 protein: CASSDGEGIPDTQYF; CDR3 DNA: TGTGCCAGCAGTGACGGTGAGGGGATCCCAGATACGCAGTATTTT
D gene: -; J gene: TRBJ2-3; V gene: TRBV6-4; clone size: -; CDR3 protein: CASSDSWTVGTDTQYF; CDR3 DNA: TGTGCCAGCAGTGACTCGTGGACTGTGGGCACAGATACGCAGTATTTT
D gene: -; J gene: TRBJ1-3; V gene: TRBV27; clone size: -; CDR3 protein: CASSFSRDSGNTIYF; CDR3 DNA: TGTGCCAGCAGTTTTTCCCGAGACTCTGGAAACACCATATATTTT
D gene: -; J gene: TRBJ1-5; V gene: TRBV5-5; clone size: -; CDR3 protein: CASSLIASNQPQHF; CDR3 DNA: TGTGCCAGCAGCTTGATCGCGAGTAATCAGCCCCAGCATTTT
D gene: -; J gene: TRBJ1-1; V gene: TRBV5-5; clone size: -; CDR3 protein: CASTRGGGGYTEAFF; CDR3 DNA: TGTGCCAGCACCCGGGGGGGTGGGGGCTACACTGAAGCTTTCTTT
D gene: -; J gene: TRBJ2-1; V gene: TRBV19; clone size: -; CDR3 protein: CASTISKWGAGEQFF; CDR3 DNA: TGTGCCAGTACTATTTCAAAATGGGGGGCGGGTGAGCAGTTCTTC
D gene: -; J gene: TRBJ1-1; V gene: TRBV5-4; clone size: -; CDR3 protein: CASSRAGRANTEAFF; CDR3 DNA: TGTGCCAGCAGCCGGGCCGGGCGGGCGAACACTGAAGCTTTCTTT
D gene: -; J gene: TRBJ1-2; V gene: TRBV30; clone size: -; CDR3 protein: CAWGDQNYGYTF; CDR3 DNA: TGTGCCTGGGGCGACCAAAACTATGGCTACACCTTC
D gene: -; J gene: TRBJ1-2; V gene: TRBV30; clone size: -; CDR3 protein: CAWSVDQNYGYTF; CDR3 DNA: TGTGCCTGGAGTGTTGACCAGAACTATGGCTACACCTTC
D gene: -; J gene: TRBJ1-5; V gene: TRBV6-2/TRBV6-3; clone size: -; CDR3 protein: CASSYAAGPQPQHF; CDR3 DNA: TGTGCCAGCAGTTACGCGGCAGGCCCTCAGCCCCAGCATTTT
D gene: -; J gene: TRBJ1-2; V gene: TRBV6-2/TRBV6-3; clone size: -; CDR3 protein: CASSYSGGNYGYTF; CDR3 DNA: TGTGCCAGCAGTTACTCGGGCGGAAACTATGGCTACACCTTC
D gene: -; J gene: TRBJ2-7; V gene: TRBV12-3/TRBV12-4; clone size: -; CDR3 protein: CASSSHSSYEQYF; CDR3 DNA: TGTGCCAGCAGTTCCCACAGCTCCTACGAGCAGTACTTC
D gene: -; J gene: TRBJ2-5; V gene: TRBV6-2/TRBV6-3; clone size: -; CDR3 protein: CASSKPTGPPRETQYF; CDR3 DNA: TGTGCCAGCAGTAAACCGACCGGGCCCCCCCGAGAGACCCAGTACTTC
D gene: -; J gene: TRBJ2-1; V gene: TRBV3-1/TRBV3-2; clone size: -; CDR3 protein: CASSLLGGGGLNEQFF; CDR3 DNA: TGTGCCAGCAGCCTCCTGGGGGGCGGGGGCCTCAATGAGCAGTTCTTC
D gene: TRBD2; J gene: TRBJ2-7; V gene: TRBV4-3; clone size: -; CDR3 protein: CASSQDRTSGAIYEQYF; CDR3 DNA: TGCGCCAGCAGCCAAGATCGGACTAGCGGGGCGATCTACGAGCAGTACTTC
D gene: -; J gene: TRBJ2-1; V gene: TRBV3-1/TRBV3-2; clone size: -; CDR3 protein: CASSQDRADSHNEQFF; CDR3 DNA: TGTGCCAGCAGCCAAGACAGGGCGGACAGCCACAATGAGCAGTTCTTC
D gene: -; J gene: TRBJ1-2; V gene: TRBV25-1; clone size: -; CDR3 protein: CASSGGTPGQTF; CDR3 DNA: TGTGCCAGCAGCGGGGGGACACCAGGACAGACCTTC
D gene: -; J gene: TRBJ2-7; V gene: TRBV15; clone size: once; CDR3 protein: CATNYRASQQYF; CDR3 DNA: TGTGCCACCAACTATCGGGCTAGCCAGCAGTACTTC
D gene: -; J gene: TRBJ2-7; V gene: TRBV3-1/TRBV3-2; clone size: -; CDR3 protein: CASSARNGGSYEQYF; CDR3 DNA: TGTGCCAGCAGCGCCCGAAACGGGGGCTCCTACGAGCAGTACTTC
D gene: -; J gene: TRBJ1-6; V gene: TRBV9; clone size: -; CDR3 protein: CASSRTRQISYNSPLHF; CDR3 DNA: TGTGCCAGCAGCAGAACTCGACAGATAAGTTATAATTCACCCCTCCACTTT
D gene: TRBD2; J gene: TRBJ2-1; V gene: TRBV14; clone size: few; CDR3 protein: CASSRGGRGAVNEQFF; CDR3 DNA: TGTGCCAGCAGCCGCGGCGGGCGGGGGGCCGTCAATGAGCAGTTCTTC
D gene: -; J gene: TRBJ1-3; V gene: TRBV3-1/TRBV3-2; clone size: -; CDR3 protein: CASSQGGGFSGNTIYF; CDR3 DNA: TGTGCCAGCAGCCAAGGGGGGGGGTTCTCTGGAAACACCATATATTTT
D gene: TRBD2; J gene: TRBJ2-1; V gene: TRBV5-1; clone size: -; CDR3 protein: CASSLASGYNEQFF; CDR3 DNA: TGCGCCAGCAGCTTGGCTAGCGGTTACAATGAGCAGTTCTTC
D gene: TRBD1; J gene: TRBJ2-5; V gene: TRBV7-2; clone size: -; CDR3 protein: CASSYPGQGRTQYF; CDR3 DNA: TGTGCCAGCAGCTACCCTGGACAGGGGAGGACCCAGTACTTC
D gene: -; J gene: TRBJ2-2; V gene: TRBV5-1; clone size: -; CDR3 protein: CASSLAIGGDGELFF; CDR3 DNA: TGCGCCAGCAGCTTGGCCATTGGAGGAGACGGGGAGCTGTTTTTT
D gene: TRBD1; J gene: TRBJ1-3; V gene: TRBV5-1; clone size: -; CDR3 protein: CASSLGGTGVAGNTIYF; CDR3 DNA: TGCGCCAGCAGCTTGGGTGGGACAGGGGTCGCTGGAAACACCATATATTTT
D gene: -; J gene: TRBJ1-3; V gene: TRBV5-1; clone size: -; CDR3 protein: CASSLRSGNTIYF; CDR3 DNA: TGCGCCAGCAGCTTGCGCTCTGGAAACACCATATATTTT
D gene: -; J gene: TRBJ1-1; V gene: TRBV19; clone size: -; CDR3 protein: CASFKPGQFGSEAFF; CDR3 DNA: TGTGCCAGTTTCAAACCTGGACAGTTTGGGTCTGAAGCTTTCTTT
D gene: TRBD1; J gene: TRBJ2-7; V gene: TRBV27; clone size: -; CDR3 protein: CASSLSIDRETYEQYF; CDR3 DNA: TGTGCCAGCAGTTTATCGATTGACAGGGAGACCTACGAGCAGTACTTC
D gene: TRBD1; J gene: TRBJ1-2; V gene: TRBV6-5; clone size: -; CDR3 protein: CASSLQGRVGGYTF; CDR3 DNA: TGTGCCAGCAGCCTACAGGGGAGGGTAGGCGGCTACACCTTC
D gene: TRBD1; J gene: TRBJ2-1; V gene: TRBV6-5; clone size: -; CDR3 protein: CASSYSDRGYNEQFF; CDR3 DNA: TGTGCCAGCAGTTATAGTGACAGGGGATACAATGAGCAGTTCTTC